This is a list of T cell receptor beta chains from one sample in a study of metastatic and nonmetastatic thyroid tumors. TCRdb reprocessed the PCR reads using MiXCR. The table lists 20,000 to 30,000 clones, about 24% of them singletons. The sample taken for sequencing was tumor tissue. The receptors here all came from a male donor with papillary thyroid cancer or a benign thyroid nodule (not recorded which). Some clones in this sample may be carry-over from other donors' samples. Each CDR3 is given with its conserved first and last residue. The order of the fields is J gene, V gene, clone size, D gene, CDR3 protein, CDR3 DNA. D genes are given only for firm matches. Clone size is not always given. Where it is, it says once, few, many or a class for expanded clones.

>TRBJ1-1|TRBV10-1|few|-
CASSGPGITEAFF
TGCGCCAGCAGTGGACCAGGGATTACTGAAGCTTTCTTT
>TRBJ1-6|TRBV5-6|many|-
CASKLLGSPLHF
TGTGCCAGCAAACTCTTGGGATCACCCCTCCACTTT
>TRBJ2-2|TRBV6-1|medium-sized|TRBD2
CASSSTSGRTGELFF
TGTGCCAGCAGTTCGACTAGCGGGAGGACCGGGGAGCTGTTTTTT
>TRBJ2-7|TRBV30|many|-
CAWSQLGPGEQYF
TGTGCCTGGAGTCAACTAGGGCCGGGCGAGCAGTACTTC
>TRBJ2-1|TRBV5-1|-|-
CASIPQGLESLVNRQFF
TGCGCCAGCATCCCTCAGGGTCTGGAGTCCCTAGTAAATCGGCAGTTCTTC
>TRBJ2-1|TRBV11-2|-|TRBD2
CASSATWGLAGDNEQFF
TGTGCCAGTAGCGCGACTTGGGGACTAGCGGGAGACAATGAGCAGTTCTTC
>TRBJ2-5|TRBV7-2|many|TRBD2
CASSLSSGTYQETQYF
TGTGCCAGCAGCTTATCTAGCGGAACGTACCAAGAGACCCAGTACTTC
>TRBJ2-1|TRBV7-9|many|-
CASSLRLRSYEQFF
TGTGCCAGCAGCTTAAGATTACGGAGTTACGAGCAGTTCTTC
>TRBJ2-2|TRBV6-4|-|-
CASGDGECLTGELFF
TGTGCCAGCGGTGACGGGGAGTGTCTCACCGGGGAGCTGTTTTTT
>TRBJ2-7|TRBV6-9|-|-
CASSYVAGQEQYF
TGTGCCAGCAGTTACGTGGCTGGCCAAGAGCAGTACTTC
>TRBJ2-1|TRBV5-1|many|TRBD2
CASGPTGTSGYNEQFF
TGCGCCAGCGGCCCAACCGGGACTAGCGGGTACAATGAGCAGTTCTTC
>TRBJ2-5|TRBV6-1|many|-
CAVLGLPNQETQYF
TGTGCCGTTCTTGGCCTCCCAAATCAAGAGACCCAGTACTTC
>TRBJ2-7|TRBV6-4|many|-
CASSDQAAPYEQYF
TGTGCCAGCAGTGACCAGGCGGCGCCCTACGAGCAGTACTTC
>TRBJ2-1|TRBV11-3|many|-
CASSTNGWEQFF
TGTGCCAGCAGTACCAATGGATGGGAGCAGTTCTTC
>TRBJ2-2|TRBV11-2|-|TRBD2
CASSLYGRTNTGELFF
TGTGCCAGCAGCTTATACGGGAGGACGAACACCGGGGAGCTGTTTTTT
>TRBJ1-2|TRBV18|-|TRBD1
CASSPTGDYGYTF
TGTGCCAGCTCACCGACAGGGGACTATGGCTACACCTTC
>TRBJ2-5|TRBV4-3|many|-
CASSQERQSKTQYF
TGCGCCAGCAGCCAAGAGCGACAGTCAAAGACCCAGTACTTC
>TRBJ2-7|TRBV11-2|-|-
CASSVCRQVAGTYEQYF
TGTGCCAGCAGCGTCTGCCGACAGGTGGCGGGGACCTACGAGCAGTACTTC
>TRBJ1-5|TRBV5-1|-|-
CASSLGGISNRPQHF
TGCGCCAGCAGCCTGGGGGGTATTAGCAATCGGCCCCAGCATTTT
>TRBJ2-7|TRBV29-1|many|-
CSVQTNFYEQYF
TGCAGCGTTCAAACTAACTTCTACGAGCAGTACTTC
>TRBJ2-1|TRBV20-1|-|-
CSAKGGGLPYFISYNEQFF
TGCAGTGCTAAGGGAGGGGGACTACCCTACTTTATCTCCTACAATGAGCAGTTCTTC
>TRBJ2-2|TRBV4-1|-|-
CASSQGWGTWQLFF
TGCGCCAGCAGCCAAGGATGGGGCACCTGGCAGCTGTTTTTT
>TRBJ2-5|TRBV29-1|many|-
CSSRVFSETQYF
TGCAGCTCGAGGGTATTCTCGGAGACCCAGTACTTC
>TRBJ2-1|TRBV3-1|-|-
CASSPIGGSHNEQFF
TGTGCCAGCAGCCCCATCGGGGGTTCCCACAATGAGCAGTTCTTC
>TRBJ2-7|TRBV15|many|-
CATSREGYEQYF
TGTGCCACCAGCAGAGAAGGATACGAGCAGTACTTC
>TRBJ2-5|TRBV6-5|once|-
CASSSNGAAQYF
TGTGCCAGCAGTTCCAATGGTGCGGCACAGTACTTC
>TRBJ2-7|TRBV2|few|TRBD2
CASQRTSGNYEQYF
TGTGCCAGCCAAAGGACTAGCGGGAACTACGAGCAGTACTTC
>TRBJ2-3|TRBV5-4|few|TRBD2
CASSSFLTSGGQKDTQYF
TGTGCCAGCAGCTCCTTCCTAACTAGCGGGGGCCAGAAAGATACGCAGTATTTT
>TRBJ2-1|TRBV12-3/TRBV12-4|medium-sized|TRBD2
CASSPPSGGRNEQFF
TGTGCCAGCAGCCCCCCTAGCGGGGGCCGAAATGAGCAGTTCTTC
>TRBJ2-1|TRBV10-1|-|-
CASSESRDRMWFF
TGCGCCAGCAGTGAGTCGCGGGACAGAATGTGGTTCTTC
>TRBJ2-7|TRBV4-3|medium-sized|TRBD2
CASSPGLAGSYEQYF
TGCGCCAGCAGCCCTGGACTAGCGGGGTCCTACGAGCAGTACTTC
>TRBJ2-7|TRBV6-4|few|-
CASSDSRGGGGGPFHEQYF
TGTGCCAGCAGTGACTCGAGGGGTGGAGGGGGAGGGCCTTTCCACGAGCAGTACTTC
>TRBJ2-1|TRBV29-1|many|TRBD1
CSVITGGHEQFF
TGCAGCGTAATTACAGGGGGCCATGAGCAGTTCTTC
>TRBJ2-1|TRBV5-1|many|-
CASSRDSTSYNEQFF
TGCGCCAGCAGTCGGGACTCGACTTCCTACAATGAGCAGTTCTTC
>TRBJ1-1|TRBV20-1|many|-
CSAEGMNTEAFF
TGCAGTGCCGAAGGAATGAACACTGAAGCTTTCTTT
>TRBJ2-3|TRBV11-2|once|TRBD2
CASSPTSGMTDTQYF
TGTGCCAGCAGCCCGACTAGCGGGATGACGGATACACAGTATTTT
>TRBJ2-1|TRBV2|medium-sized|-
CASQVSPYNEQFF
TGTGCCAGTCAGGTCTCCCCTTACAATGAGCAGTTCTTC
>TRBJ2-2|TRBV4-1|many|TRBD2
CASSPLAGGPNGELFF
TGCGCCAGCAGCCCACTAGCGGGAGGGCCGAACGGGGAGCTGTTTTTT
>TRBJ2-7|TRBV4-3|-|-
CASSPVGAHEQYF
TGCGCCAGCAGCCCTGTGGGGGCGCACGAGCAGTACTTC
>TRBJ2-7|TRBV10-1|few|-
CASTPDWKTCEQYF
TGCGCCAGCACTCCCGACTGGAAGACCTGCGAGCAGTACTTC
>TRBJ2-5|TRBV12-3/TRBV12-4|many|-
CASSLSAGSGETQYF
TGTGCCAGCAGTTTATCGGCGGGGTCGGGAGAGACCCAGTACTTC
>TRBJ1-4|TRBV5-1|many|-
CASSQQGDEKLFF
TGCGCCAGCAGTCAACAGGGCGATGAAAAACTGTTTTTT
>TRBJ2-3|TRBV10-3|many|-
CAISSEKLRRGTQYF
TGTGCCATCAGTTCCGAAAAGCTACGCCGGGGTACGCAGTATTTT
>TRBJ2-1|TRBV19|-|-
CASIIMIESYNEQFF
TGTGCCAGTATTATTATGATTGAGTCCTACAATGAGCAGTTCTTC
>TRBJ2-3|TRBV20-1|-|-
CSALLTREDTQYF
TGCAGCGCTCTTCTGACGCGCGAAGATACGCAGTATTTT
>TRBJ2-3|TRBV6-1|few|-
CASRRASICLTDTQYF
TGTGCCAGCAGGAGGGCCTCTATCTGCCTCACAGATACGCAGTATTTT